The clone carrying this T cell receptor (beta chain) was observed many times. TCRdb redid the calling of the 5' RACE reads with MiXCR, one entry per CDR3 protein. The sample comprises approximately 120,000 distinct CDR3 sequences, 14% to 15% of which are singletons, and 21% rests with the top ten. The data stem from a study of early T cells in non-severe SARS-CoV-2 infection. The material sequenced was whole blood. The receptor was isolated from an adult who was a healthcare worker with PCR-confirmed SARS-CoV-2 infection or an uninfected control (not recorded which).

CDR3 residues: CATTEQGASIDGYTF. In DNA, the CDR3 is TGTGCCACTACAGAGCAGGGGGCATCTATTGATGGCTACACCTTC. The rearrangement links TRBV12-3 or TRBV12-4 to TRBJ1-2; 8 nucleotides agree with TRBD1. V lost 10 bases to trimming and J lost 6 bases; unmatched junction nucleotides: 16. The CDR3 contains 15 residues.